The 29 T cell receptor beta chains below were found in one sample sequenced in a study of T cell changes during pregnancy in multiple sclerosis (dated by TCRdb to 2018 to 2020). Libraries were built with the immunoSEQ multiplex PCR assay. Imported from immuneACCESS, the table was reduced by TCRdb to in-frame sequences with V and J called. These copies leave out some clones; in studies compared against another copy, an unresolved V gene accounts for under half, and the cause of the remainder is not known. This sample holds some 76,000 clones; about nine tenths were observed only once. The ten largest clonotypes hold 0.29% of the sample. This specimen consisted of CD4+ T cells from peripheral blood mononuclear cells, obtained after pregnancy. Receptor source: a female donor with multiple sclerosis, enrolled in a pregnancy study.

V and J are TRBV5-8 and TRBJ1-5; no clear D gene. V was pared by 4 bases and J by 4 bases, with 6 bases between. Germline V gene sequence: CDR1 SGHTS, CDR2 YDEGEE. The CDR3 covers 12 residues. The CDR3, as DNA: TGTGCCAGCAGCGCGAGGAATCAGCCCCAGCATTTT. Its translation: CASSARNQPQHF.

J is TRBJ2-3 and V is TRBV6-6; a weak D match, TRBD2 (5 bases). Deletions cut 5 bases from V and 9 bases from J, with 12 bases between. Germline-derived CDR1 and CDR2 are MNHNY and SVGAGI (reference sequence). The CDR3 has 12 residues. CDR3 DNA sequence: TGTGCCAGCAGTCTCCTAGCCGGAACGCAGTATTTT. This codes for CASSLLAGTQYF.

The rearrangement links TRBV4-2 to TRBJ2-5, with D uncertain. V lost 1 base to trimming and J lost 5 bases, with 14 bases between them. From germline, CDR1 is LGHNA and CDR2 YNFKEQ. The CDR3 covers 15 residues. Here the CDR3 reads CASSQANTFGETQYF. CDR3 coding DNA: TGTGCCAGCAGCCAAGCTAATACCTTCGGGGAGACCCAGTACTTC.

This chain uses TRBV18 with TRBJ1-4; 8 bases are shared with TRBD1. J was trimmed by 8 bases and V by 4 bases; bases with no gene match: 9. This CDR3 is 15 amino acids long. Germline V gives CDR1 KGHSH, CDR2 LQKENI. The CDR3 DNA follows: TGTGCCAGCTCACTCAATGGACAGGGCAACGAAAAACTGTTTTTT. It translates to CASSLNGQGNEKLFF.

The gene calls are TRBV6-1 and TRBJ1-1, with TRBD1 as a possible D gene (6 bases). This CDR3 contains 14 residues. V gave up 1 base and J gave up 5 bases, with 11 bases separating them. Per germline, CDR1 MNHNS and CDR2 SASEGT. The CDR3 sequence: CASSEGGRGTEAFF. CDR3 nucleotide sequence: TGTGCCAGCAGTGAAGGGGGGCGAGGGACTGAAGCTTTCTTT.

V gene TRBV6-1 combines with J gene TRBJ2-3; 12 bases are shared with TRBD2. The CDR3 length is 15 residues. Germline V gives CDR1 MNHNS, CDR2 SASEGT. V gave up 8 bases and J gave up 1 base; unmatched junction bases: 4. CDR3: CASWTSGAGTDTQYF. In DNA form, the CDR3 reads TGTGCCAGCTGGACTAGCGGGGCAGGCACAGATACGCAGTATTTT.

The chain joins TRBV6-5 to TRBJ2-7; weak D call: TRBD2 (5 bases). Trimming shortened V by 0 bases and J by 0 bases, and 9 bases separated the two germline ends. Per germline, CDR1 MNHEY and CDR2 SVGAGI. The CDR3 has 15 amino acids. CDR3 nucleotides: TGTGCCAGCAGTTACTCGCTTGCGGGCTCCTACGAGCAGTACTTC. It encodes CASSYSLAGSYEQYF.

With respect to this clone: A read error may account for a junction end that differs from germline. The V and J genes are TRBV29-1 and TRBJ2-7, with 9 bases aligning to TRBD2. Germline V gives CDR1 SQVTM, CDR2 ANQGSEA. The CDR3 spans 13 residues. CDR3 nucleotides: TGCAGCGTAGCGGGACTAGCCTCCTCCGAGCAGTACTTC. Translated: CSVAGLASSEQYF.

This clone was observed a single time. The J gene is TRBJ1-5, the V gene TRBV7-2; 7 bases agree with TRBD1. J was trimmed by 1 base and V by 5 bases; bases with no gene match: 2. Germline loops: CDR1 SGHTA, CDR2 FQGNSA. The CDR3 loop spans 14 amino acids. CDR3 residues: CASSPRGSNQPQHF. For the CDR3, the DNA is TGTGCCAGCAGCCCCAGGGGGAGCAATCAGCCCCAGCATTTT. The variable domain in full, completed from reference TRBV7-2 and TRBJ1-5, reads GAGVSQSPSNKVTEKGKDVELRCDPISGHTALYWYRQSLGQGLEFLIYFQGNSAPDKSGLPSDRFSAERTGGSVSTLTIQRTQQEDSAVYLCASSPRGSNQPQHFGDGTRLSIL.

The chain has TRBV28 and TRBJ2-3, with 10 bases matching TRBD2. The CDR3 extends over 19 amino acids. CDR1 is MDHEN, CDR2 SYDVKM, per germline. Trimming took 2 bases from V and 3 from J; bases not matched to a gene: 14. The CDR3 region is CASSLQGGLAGEGTDTQYF. The CDR3 nucleotides are TGTGCCAGCAGTTTACAAGGCGGGCTAGCGGGAGAGGGTACAGATACGCAGTATTTT. Based on the CDR3 plus reference TRBV28 and TRBJ2-3, the full variable domain is DVKVTQSSRYLVKRTGEKVFLECVQDMDHENMFWYRQDPGLGLRLIYFSYDVKMKEKGDIPEGYSVSREKKERFSLILESASTNQTSMYLCASSLQGGLAGEGTDTQYFGPGTRLTVL.

The V call is TRBV2, the J call TRBJ2-1, with TRBD2 matching 13 bases. Germline V gene sequence: CDR1 SNHLY, CDR2 FYNNEI. J gave up 8 bases and V 6 bases, and 16 bases lay outside the gene matches. The CDR3 is 18 residues long. CDR3: CASRLSGTSGVSWDEQFF. CDR3 DNA sequence: TGTGCCAGCAGGCTGTCCGGGACTAGCGGGGTCTCCTGGGATGAGCAGTTCTTC.

This rearrangement joins TRBV7-2 to TRBJ2-1; 8 bases fit TRBD2. The CDR3 has 14 residues. V lost 2 bases to trimming and J lost 7 bases; unmatched junction nucleotides: 4. The V gene's germline CDR1 is SGHTA and CDR2 FQGNSA. The CDR3 DNA reads as TGTGCCAGCAGCTTACGGGGGGGCCTTAATGAGCAGTTCTTC. It encodes CASSLRGGLNEQFF.

V gene TRBV10-2 combines with J gene TRBJ2-7; perhaps TRBD1 as D (6 bases). In germline, CDR1 is WSHSY, CDR2 SAAADI. Deletions cut 5 bases from V and 12 bases from J, with 17 bases between. CDR3 length equals 12 residues. The CDR3 coding sequence is TGCGCCAGCAGTCTGACAGGTGCCGAGGGGTACTTC. This sequence encodes CASSLTGAEGYF.

Only one count was recorded for this clone. The CDR3 reads CASSPDSLNEKLFF. CDR3 DNA: TGTGCCAGCAGTCCTGACAGCCTTAATGAAAAACTGTTTTTT. The chain links TRBV28 to TRBJ1-4; tentative D call: TRBD1 (5 bases). Germline assignment: CDR1 MDHEN and CDR2 SYDVKM. With 5 bases removed from V and 4 bases from J, the gap between germline ends came to 11 bases. The CDR3 is 14 amino acids.

The V call is TRBV18, the J call TRBJ2-4; TRBD2 agrees at 8 bases. V trimming: 2 bases; J trimming: 2 bases; junction bases outside the gene matches: 2. CDR1 is KGHSH and CDR2 is LQKENI in the germline V gene. The length of the CDR3 is 15 residues. The CDR3 spells CASSPAGGTKNIQYF. The CDR3, as DNA: TGTGCCAGCTCACCAGCGGGAGGAACCAAAAACATTCAGTACTTC.

This chain uses TRBV28 with TRBJ2-7, with D tentatively TRBD1 (5 bases). V was pared by 3 bases and J by 9 bases, with 21 bases between. CDR3 length equals 15 residues. Germline V gene lookup returns CDR1 MDHEN and CDR2 SYDVKM. The CDR3 reads CASSLNGAMDILQYF. The CDR3 DNA is TGTGCCAGCAGTTTGAATGGGGCTATGGACATTCTGCAGTACTTC. The full variable domain, completed using reference TRBV28 and TRBJ2-7, is DVKVTQSSRYLVKRTGEKVFLECVQDMDHENMFWYRQDPGLGLRLIYFSYDVKMKEKGDIPEGYSVSREKKERFSLILESASTNQTSMYLCASSLNGAMDILQYFGPGTRLTVT.

The chain joins TRBV7-3 to TRBJ2-1; 14 bases align to TRBD2. Germline V gene lookup returns CDR1 SGHTA and CDR2 FQGTGA. The CDR3 extends over 15 amino acids. V trimming: 3 bases; J trimming: 10 bases; junction bases outside the gene matches: 5. CDR3 region: CASSFGLAGGGEQFF. CDR3 sequence (DNA): TGTGCCAGCAGCTTTGGACTAGCGGGGGGAGGGGAGCAGTTCTTC.

The CDR3 region is CASSPLGGKERNYGYTF. The CDR3, as DNA: TGTGCCAGCAGCCCGCTTGGGGGGAAAGAGAGGAATTATGGCTACACCTTC. This chain links TRBV5-4 with TRBJ1-2, with D possibly TRBD1 on 5 matching bases. The V end was cut by 4 bases, the J end by 5 bases, with 24 bases between. The CDR3 has 17 residues. The germline V gene has CDR1 SGHNT and CDR2 YYREEE (reference sequence).

The chain combines TRBV4-2 with TRBJ2-3; perhaps TRBD1 as D (6 bases). In germline, CDR1 is LGHNA, CDR2 YNFKEQ. The CDR3 runs 16 residues. The ends were cut back, 0 bases at V and 2 bases at J, with 12 bases in the middle. Here the CDR3 reads CASSQEGTKTTDTQYF. The CDR3 DNA is TGTGCCAGCAGCCAAGAGGGGACAAAGACCACAGATACGCAGTATTTT.

This chain links TRBV11-3 with TRBJ2-3, with 9 bases that match TRBD2. Trimming removed 5 bases from V and 4 bases from J; junction bases left unmatched: 13. The length of the CDR3 is 17 residues. Germline CDR1 reads SGHNT; CDR2 reads YENEEA. CDR3 sequence: CASSGLSAGGQPDTQYF. CDR3 coding DNA: TGTGCCAGCAGCGGTCTTTCCGCGGGGGGGCAGCCAGATACGCAGTATTTT.

The chain couples TRBV11-2 to TRBJ2-1, with D possibly being TRBD1 (7 bases). This CDR3 comprises 14 residues. Germline V gene sequence: CDR1 SGHAT, CDR2 FQNNGV. The V end was cut by 5 bases, the J end by 6 bases, with 14 bases between. In nucleotides, the CDR3 is TGTGCCAGCAGCAGGGGGGACAGTAGCAATGAGCAGTTCTTC. Protein: CASSRGDSSNEQFF.

This clone came up once. This chain links TRBV5-5 with TRBJ1-2, with unresolved D. V was shortened by 0 bases and J by 7 bases, with 7 bases between the two germline ends. CDR1 is SGHKS and CDR2 is YYEKEE in the germline V gene (reference sequence). This CDR3 comprises 12 residues. This CDR3 is CASSLVVGGYTF. As DNA, the CDR3 is TGTGCCAGCAGCTTGGTGGTCGGTGGCTACACCTTC.

This sequence joins TRBV7-9 and TRBJ2-7; 11 bases fit TRBD1. Germline CDR1 SEHNR, CDR2 FQNEAQ (reference sequence). The V and J ends lost 5 bases and 4 bases, in that order; junction bases with no gene match: 1. The CDR3 consists of 13 residues. The CDR3 is CASSRDRGYEQYF. CDR3 nucleotides: TGTGCCAGCAGCCGGGACAGGGGGTACGAGCAGTACTTC.

V gene TRBV5-1 combines with J gene TRBJ2-7; maybe TRBD2 (8 bases). V was cut by 5 bases and J by 2 bases, with 17 bases left in between. Germline V gives CDR1 SGHRS, CDR2 YFSETQ. This CDR3 contains 15 residues. CDR3 sequence (DNA): TGCGCCAGCAGTCGGGAGGGGGCCACCCCCTACGAGCAGTACTTC. Translating gives CASSREGATPYEQYF. The variable domain in full, completed from reference TRBV5-1 and TRBJ2-7, reads KAGVTQTPRYLIKTRGQQVTLSCSPISGHRSVSWYQQTPGQGLQFLFEYFSETQRNKGNFPGRFSGRQFSNSRSEMNVSTLELGDSALYLCASSREGATPYEQYFGPGTRLTVT.

The chain couples TRBV4-2 to TRBJ1-2; no clear D gene. V was shortened by 0 bases and J by 4 bases, with 9 bases between the two germline ends. Germline loops: CDR1 LGHNA, CDR2 YNFKEQ. The CDR3 has 14 residues. CDR3 DNA: TGTGCCAGCAGCCAAGATTCCACAGTCTATGGCTACACCTTC. It specifies CASSQDSTVYGYTF.

The chain joins TRBV7-9 to TRBJ1-6; D may be TRBD1 (5 bases). V gave up 3 bases and J gave up 10 bases, with 19 bases separating them. Germline CDR1 SEHNR, CDR2 FQNEAQ (reference sequence). CDR3 size: 16 residues. CDR3 residues: CASSFFLGTGASPLHF. The CDR3 DNA follows: TGTGCCAGCAGCTTTTTCCTTGGGACTGGGGCCTCACCCCTCCACTTT. The complete variable domain, with remaining parts taken from reference TRBV7-9 and TRBJ1-6, reads DTGVSQNPRHKITKRGQNVTFRCDPISEHNRLYWYRQTLGQGPEFLTYFQNEAQLEKSRLLSDRFSAERPKGSFSTLEIQRTEQGDSAMYLCASSFFLGTGASPLHFGNGTRLTVT.

The V call is TRBV4-2, the J call TRBJ1-2; possible D gene TRBD1, 5 bases. The germline V gene encodes CDR1 LGHNA and CDR2 YNFKEQ. The V and J ends lost 0 bases and 8 bases respectively, with 13 bases between them. This CDR3 contains 14 residues. The CDR3 bases are TGTGCCAGCAGCCAAGAAAAGGGAAGGGGCGGCTACACCTTC. Residues: CASSQEKGRGGYTF.

V gene TRBV14 combines with J gene TRBJ1-1; 8 bases are a match to TRBD1. V lost 3 bases, J lost 3 bases, and 3 bases stayed unmatched. This CDR3 comprises 14 residues. Germline-derived CDR1 and CDR2 are SGHDN and FVKESK. The CDR3 reads CASSHLTGDTEAFF. CDR3 bases: TGTGCCAGCAGCCATCTGACAGGGGACACTGAAGCTTTCTTT. Drawing the rest from reference TRBV14 and TRBJ1-1, the complete variable domain is EAGVTQFPSHSVIEKGQTVTLRCDPISGHDNLYWYRRVMGKEIKFLLHFVKESKQDESGMPNNRFLAERTGGTYSTLKVQPAELEDSGVYFCASSHLTGDTEAFFGQGTRLTVV.

The chain carries TRBV5-4 and TRBJ2-7; D not certain. Trimming cost V 0 bases and J 5 bases, with 9 bases left between them. The germline CDR1 and CDR2 sequences are SGHNT and YYREEE (reference sequence). The CDR3 loop spans 13 amino acids. The CDR3 spells CASSLGLDDEQYF. In nucleotides, the CDR3 is TGTGCCAGCAGCTTGGGCCTAGACGACGAGCAGTACTTC.